The rows below give T cell receptor beta chains drawn from one sample of a study of cytomegalovirus exposure and HLA in healthy donors. TCRdb keeps only in-frame clones here, not all; method: immunoSEQ multiplex PCR. The data hold 150,000 to 200,000 clones, with about 59% observed a single time. Input material: PBMCs. These receptors came from a man aged 35-49 years in good health and CMV-seronegative. Each CDR3 is given with its conserved first and last residue.

cdr3_aa | v_call
CASSLLPGGTDTQYF | TRBV7-8
CASSGGLAAGDEQFF | TRBV9
CASSSALDRTYEQYF | TRBV13
CASSLTGETQYF | TRBV11-3
CASSFDRGVGEQYF | TRBV10-1
CASSVEASFHEQYF | TRBV9
CASSEGSRQSNQPQHF | TRBV6-1
CASSLHFSEAFF | TRBV5-6
CASSLVVRVDTQYF | TRBV7-2
CSVDAGASTDTQYF | TRBV29-1
CASSGGQGSNQPQHF | TRBV6-1
CASSYGEGFDEQYF | TRBV11-2
CASSVEASGGYEQYF | TRBV9
CASSPGGGANTQYF | TRBV7-9